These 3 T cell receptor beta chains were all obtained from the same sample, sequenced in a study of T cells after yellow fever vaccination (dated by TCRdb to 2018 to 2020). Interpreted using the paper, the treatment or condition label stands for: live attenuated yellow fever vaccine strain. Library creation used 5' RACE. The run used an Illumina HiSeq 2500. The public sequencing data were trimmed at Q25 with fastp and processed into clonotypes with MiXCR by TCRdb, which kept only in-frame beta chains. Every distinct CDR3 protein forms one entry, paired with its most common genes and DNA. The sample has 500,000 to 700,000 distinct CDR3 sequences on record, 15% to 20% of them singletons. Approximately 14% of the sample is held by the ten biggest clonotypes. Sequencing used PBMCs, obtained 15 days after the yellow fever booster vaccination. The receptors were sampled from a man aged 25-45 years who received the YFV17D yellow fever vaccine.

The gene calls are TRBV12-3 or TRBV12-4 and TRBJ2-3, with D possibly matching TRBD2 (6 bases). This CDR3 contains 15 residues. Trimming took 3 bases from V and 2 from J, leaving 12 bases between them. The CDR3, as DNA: TGTGCCAGCAGTTTTCTCGGAGGGGCCACAGATACGCAGTATTTT. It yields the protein CASSFLGGATDTQYF.

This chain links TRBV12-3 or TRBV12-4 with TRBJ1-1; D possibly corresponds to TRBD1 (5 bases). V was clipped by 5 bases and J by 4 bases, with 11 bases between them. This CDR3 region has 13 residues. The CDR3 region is CASSPFGGTEAFF. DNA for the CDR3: TGTGCCAGCAGTCCTTTTGGGGGCACTGAAGCTTTCTTT.

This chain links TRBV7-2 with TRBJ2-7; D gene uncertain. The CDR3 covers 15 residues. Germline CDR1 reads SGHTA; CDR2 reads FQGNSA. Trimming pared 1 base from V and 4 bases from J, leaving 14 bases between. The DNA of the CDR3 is TGTGCCAGCAGCTTAGGTCCCCCCCCGGCTTACGAGCAGTACTTC. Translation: CASSLGPPPAYEQYF.